The present entry profiles one T cell receptor (beta chain) with its context. Other DNA sequences in the same sample also yield this CDR3. This sample stems from a study of blood T cell repertoires in COVID-19. Study summary: Donors in the United States, Italy and Spain gave samples during acute or convalescent COVID-19.

The CDR3 runs 13 residues. Trimming stripped 4 bases from V and 1 base from J, with 7 bases between. The germline V gene has CDR1 LNHDA and CDR2 SQIVND (reference sequence). Per the study methods: From reference gene primer amplification, estimates of nucleated cell counts were derived. The table came from immunoSEQ multiplex PCR; TCRdb's copy has only in-frame clones and leaves some out. That table gives V, J and clone size, and the DNA gave D and trimming. The sample has some 530,000 clones; roughly 85% are singletons. This sequence joins TRBV19 and TRBJ1-1; D might be TRBD1 (5 bases). The material sequenced was peripheral blood. The origin of this receptor is a human donor in a cohort sampled during active COVID-19. CDR3 DNA: TGTGCCAGTAGTACGACAGAGAACACTGAAGCTTTCTTT. Its protein product is CASSTTENTEAFF. The full variable domain, completed using reference TRBV19 and TRBJ1-1, is DGGITQSPKYLFRKEGQNVTLSCEQNLNHDAMYWYRQDPGQGLRLIYYSQIVNDFQKGDIAEGYSVSREKKESFPLTVTSAQKNPTAFYLCASSTTENTEAFFGQGTRLTVV.